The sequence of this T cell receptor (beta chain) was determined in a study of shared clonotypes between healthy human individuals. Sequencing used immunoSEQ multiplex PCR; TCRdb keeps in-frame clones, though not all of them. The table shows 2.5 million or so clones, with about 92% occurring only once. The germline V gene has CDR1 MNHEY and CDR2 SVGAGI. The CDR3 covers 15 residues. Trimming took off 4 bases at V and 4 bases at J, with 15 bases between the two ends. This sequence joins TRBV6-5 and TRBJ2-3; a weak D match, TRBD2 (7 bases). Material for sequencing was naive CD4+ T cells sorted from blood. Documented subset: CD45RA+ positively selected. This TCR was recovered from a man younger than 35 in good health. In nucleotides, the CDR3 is TGTGCCAGCAGTTTAACGGGGGGCCACGCAGATACGCAGTATTTT. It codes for CASSLTGGHADTQYF.